The present entry profiles one TCR beta chain with its context. Its antigen is currently unknown. This sample is drawn from a study of CD8 T cells in ankylosing spondylitis. Study-level results: Reportedly, matched ankylosing spondylitis synovial fluid was significantly enriched for disease-linked clones. Reactive arthritis synovial fluid and blood previously showed some of these motif variants.

The CDR3 extends over 12 amino acids. The V gene's germline CDR1 is SGHDT and CDR2 YYEEEE. Trimming pared 1 base from V and 8 bases from J, leaving 6 bases between. TCRdb reanalysed the 5' RACE reads using MiXCR and keeps one entry per CDR3 protein. The sample yields around 300,000 distinct CDR3 sequences, around 20% seen once. V gene TRBV5-6 combines with J gene TRBJ1-4; the D is unclear. The sequence was obtained from a female donor with ankylosing spondylitis or in good health (not recorded which). Sequencing was carried out using blood, either unsorted or a sorted T cell fraction (not recorded which). CDR3 loop: CASSLRWEKLFF. The CDR3 DNA reads TGTGCCAGCAGCTTGAGGTGGGAAAAACTGTTTTTT.